Shown below are 20 T cell receptor beta chains from a single sample sequenced in a study of T cells in Graves' hyperthyroidism and ophthalmopathy. Amplified TCR beta CDR3 regions derived from RNA transcripts. HTBI primers were employed in a first-round RT-PCR of the TCR CDR3. TCRdb analysed the multiplex PCR reads with MiXCR anew, one entry per CDR3 protein. Seen here are some 580,000 distinct CDR3 sequences, roughly 15% observed once, and the top ten hold around 3.3%. The specimen sequenced was blood. These receptors all stem from a woman in her thirties or forties with Graves' ophthalmopathy.

J is TRBJ2-3 and V is TRBV27, with TRBD1 matching over 8 bases. The CDR3 is 14 residues long. From germline, CDR1 is MNHEY and CDR2 SMNVEV (reference sequence). After removal of 8 bases from V and 4 bases from J, the junction contained 8 bases not matched to a gene. CDR3 DNA sequence: TGTGCCAGCGGTAGACAGGGGTACTCAGATACGCAGTATTTT. This gives the protein CASGRQGYSDTQYF.

Turning to this clonotype: One base away lies a much larger clone, so this may be a sequencing read error. The CDR3 does not close with the conserved phenylalanine or tryptophan, likely indicating a read error. This rearrangement joins TRBV30 to TRBJ2-1, with D possibly being TRBD2 (6 bases). Trimming took off 5 bases at V and 5 bases at J, with 13 bases between the two ends. CDR3 length equals 13 residues. Per germline, CDR1 GTSNPN and CDR2 SVGIG (reference sequence). CDR3 in amino acids: CAWGLAYNNEQFL. CDR3 bases: TGTGCCTGGGGCCTAGCGTACAACAATGAGCAGTTCTTA.

The V call is TRBV6-1, the J call TRBJ2-1; D is possibly TRBD2 (6 bases). V was pared by 3 bases and J by 5 bases, with 20 bases between. Germline CDR1 reads MNHNS; CDR2 reads SASEGT. The CDR3 length is 17 residues. CDR3 region: CASSEASGTGGNNEQFF. In nucleotides, the CDR3 is TGTGCCAGCAGTGAGGCATCCGGGACTGGCGGTAACAATGAGCAGTTCTTC.

This clonotype was detected only a few times. This rearrangement joins TRBV6-4 to TRBJ2-7; D gene unclear. The CDR3 consists of 17 residues. V dropped 0 bases and J dropped 6 bases, with 21 bases sitting between them. Germline V gene data show CDR1 as MRHNA and CDR2 as SNTAGT. This CDR3 reads CASSDSKGLAQTFEQYF. CDR3 DNA sequence: TGTGCCAGCAGTGACTCGAAAGGGCTCGCCCAGACGTTCGAGCAGTACTTC.

This clonotype appeared a few times. The chain links TRBV12-3 or TRBV12-4 to TRBJ2-1; no clear D. The germline V and J ends were trimmed by 4 bases and 15 bases, with 19 bases remaining between them. The CDR3 extends over 13 amino acids. The CDR3, as DNA: TGTGCCAGCAGTTCCAGTCCCGAAACCTTCCCGTTCTTC. Protein product: CASSSSPETFPFF.

The chain joins TRBV20-1 to TRBJ2-3; weak D call: TRBD2 (6 bases). Germline CDR1 reads DFQATT; CDR2 reads SNEGSKA (reference sequence). Trimming removed 3 bases from V and 4 bases from J, with 14 bases in between. There are 14 residues in the CDR3. The CDR3 loop reads CSARSRERSDTQYF. The CDR3, as DNA: TGCAGTGCTAGGAGTCGGGAGAGGTCAGATACGCAGTATTTT.

This clonotype was detected ten times or more. The chain carries TRBV14 and TRBJ1-1; D uncertain. Germline CDR1 reads SGHDN; CDR2 reads FVKESK. This CDR3 has 15 residues. The ends were cut back, 5 bases at V and 5 bases at J, with 18 bases in the middle. The DNA of the CDR3 is TGTGCCAGCAGCGTGTCCCCGGGTGGGGTAACTGAAGCTTTCTTT. Its translation is CASSVSPGGVTEAFF.

This clonotype was counted many times. The CDR3 coding sequence is TGTGCCAGCAGAAAGGTACTAGCGGGGGGCTACGAGCAGTACTTC. Encoded protein: CASRKVLAGGYEQYF. The chain combines TRBV27 with TRBJ2-7; TRBD2 matches at 12 bases. V dropped 6 bases and J dropped 3; count of bases not matched to a gene: 6. The CDR3 length is 15 residues. Germline V gene sequence: CDR1 MNHEY, CDR2 SMNVEV (reference sequence).

This clonotype was detected ten times or more. This rearrangement joins TRBV30 to TRBJ1-4; a weak D match, TRBD1 (6 bases). V dropped 0 bases and J dropped 8 bases, with 10 bases sitting between them. The germline CDR1 and CDR2 sequences are GTSNPN and SVGIG (reference sequence). The CDR3 consists of 13 residues. The CDR3 reads CAWSVGGAEKLFF. The CDR3, as DNA: TGTGCCTGGAGTGTAGGGGGAGCGGAAAAACTGTTTTTT.

At least ten counts were recorded for this clonotype. V gene TRBV30 combines with J gene TRBJ2-7; D possibly uses TRBD1 or TRBD2 (5 bases each). CDR3 length: 14 residues. Looked up from germline, CDR1 is GTSNPN and CDR2 is SVGIG (reference sequence). The V end was cut by 4 bases, the J end by 1 base, with 14 bases between. Here the CDR3 reads CAWTPGPLSYEQYF. CDR3 DNA sequence: TGTGCCTGGACGCCGGGACCGCTATCCTACGAGCAGTACTTC.

The rearrangement joins TRBV15 to TRBJ2-2; 8 nucleotides agree with TRBD2. Germline-derived CDR1 and CDR2 are LNHNV and YYDKDF (reference sequence). This CDR3 region has 18 residues. The V segment lost 0 bases and the J segment 4 bases; nucleotides outside the gene matches: 10. The CDR3 DNA reads as TGTGCCACCAGCAGAGATTTGGTAGCGGGACGGGGCACCGGGGAGCTGTTTTTT. Encoded protein: CATSRDLVAGRGTGELFF.

This clonotype was detected a few times. The genes are TRBV5-1 and TRBJ1-6; D gene unclear. The CDR3 length is 15 residues. Deletions cut 3 bases from V and 7 bases from J, with 14 bases between. Per the germline V gene, CDR1 is SGHRS and CDR2 is YFSETQ. CDR3 bases: TGCGCCAGCAGCTCTGGAGGAGTAGGCAATTCACCCCTCCACTTT. It encodes CASSSGGVGNSPLHF. Based on the CDR3 plus reference TRBV5-1 and TRBJ1-6, the full variable domain is KAGVTQTPRYLIKTRGQQVTLSCSPISGHRSVSWYQQTPGQGLQFLFEYFSETQRNKGNFPGRFSGRQFSNSRSEMNVSTLELGDSALYLCASSSGGVGNSPLHFGNGTRLTVT.

The V gene is TRBV5-1, the J gene TRBJ2-3, with D possibly being TRBD1 or TRBD2 (7 bases each). CDR3 length equals 17 residues. The germline CDR1 and CDR2 sequences are SGHRS and YFSETQ. Trimming removed 0 bases from V and 8 bases from J, with 22 bases in between. The CDR3 region is CASSLEGLGRAGGTQYF. The CDR3 DNA sequence: TGCGCCAGCAGCTTGGAAGGACTAGGTAGGGCAGGGGGTACGCAGTATTTT. Full variable domain (missing parts from reference TRBV5-1 and TRBJ2-3): KAGVTQTPRYLIKTRGQQVTLSCSPISGHRSVSWYQQTPGQGLQFLFEYFSETQRNKGNFPGRFSGRQFSNSRSEMNVSTLELGDSALYLCASSLEGLGRAGGTQYFGPGTRLTVL.

The chain carries TRBV20-1 and TRBJ2-5; TRBD1 aligns across 8 bases. Germline assignment: CDR1 DFQATT and CDR2 SNEGSKA (reference sequence). The V gene end was trimmed by 4 bases and the J gene end by 5 bases; junction bases not matched to a gene: 6. There are 13 residues in the CDR3. CDR3 DNA: TGCAGTGCTACCTCAGGGGGCCGGGAGACCCAGTACTTC. Amino acids: CSATSGGRETQYF.

As to this clonotype: A much larger clone lies one base from this, so it may be a read error. The gene calls are TRBV6-2 or TRBV6-3 and TRBJ2-5, with TRBD1 identical over 7 bases. The CDR3 extends over 14 amino acids. Germline lookup yields CDR1 MNHEY and CDR2 SVGEGT. CDR3 DNA sequence: TGTACCAGCAGTTTTGGGACAGACCCAGAGACCCAGTACTTC. It yields the protein CTSSFGTDPETQYF.

This clonotype was found many times. This chain uses TRBV7-3 with TRBJ2-1; 7 bases fit TRBD2. Germline loops: CDR1 SGHTA, CDR2 FQGTGA. CDR3 length: 15 amino acids. V lost 4 bases to trimming and J lost 5 bases; unmatched junction nucleotides: 8. Here the CDR3 reads CASSSLAVAHNEQFF. The CDR3 DNA sequence: TGTGCCAGCAGCTCCCTAGCGGTGGCACACAATGAGCAGTTCTTC.

This clonotype was observed many times. The DNA for the CDR3 is TGTGCCTGGAGTCCCCAGGACAGGGACACCGGGGAGCTGTTTTTT. It is translated as CAWSPQDRDTGELFF. V usage is TRBV30 and J usage is TRBJ2-2, with 8 bases that match TRBD1. The CDR3 is 15 residues long. The J segment lost 3 bases and the V segment lost 2 bases, leaving 5 bases of the junction unmatched. In germline, CDR1 is GTSNPN, CDR2 SVGIG (reference sequence).

This clonotype was seen at least ten times. The rearrangement joins TRBV12-3 or TRBV12-4 to TRBJ1-1; D might be TRBD1 (5 bases). V was cut by 7 bases and J by 0 bases, with 9 bases left in between. This CDR3 contains 13 residues. CDR3 amino acids: CASTPRVNTEAFF. In nucleotides, the CDR3 is TGTGCCAGCACCCCCAGGGTGAACACTGAAGCTTTCTTT.

This clonotype was seen only once. It may be a read error: a sequence one base away is much more abundant. The rearrangement uses TRBV4-2 and TRBJ2-2; TRBD1 aligns across 7 bases. The CDR3 has 13 amino acids. V shed 5 bases and J 14 bases; nucleotides not matched to a gene: 11. Germline CDR1 LGHNA, CDR2 YNFKEQ. CDR3 in amino acids: CASSLEGARNLFF. CDR3 bases: TGTGCCAGCAGCTTAGAGGGGGCGCGGAATCTGTTTTTT.

This clonotype was counted at least ten times. The chain joins TRBV7-9 to TRBJ2-5; no definite D call. The CDR3 runs 13 residues. Looked up from germline, CDR1 is SEHNR and CDR2 is FQNEAQ (reference sequence). V lost 4 bases, J lost 5 bases, and 11 bases lay in between. CDR3 loop: CASSSSGGETQYF. The CDR3, as DNA: TGTGCCAGCAGCTCTTCCGGTGGGGAGACCCAGTACTTC.